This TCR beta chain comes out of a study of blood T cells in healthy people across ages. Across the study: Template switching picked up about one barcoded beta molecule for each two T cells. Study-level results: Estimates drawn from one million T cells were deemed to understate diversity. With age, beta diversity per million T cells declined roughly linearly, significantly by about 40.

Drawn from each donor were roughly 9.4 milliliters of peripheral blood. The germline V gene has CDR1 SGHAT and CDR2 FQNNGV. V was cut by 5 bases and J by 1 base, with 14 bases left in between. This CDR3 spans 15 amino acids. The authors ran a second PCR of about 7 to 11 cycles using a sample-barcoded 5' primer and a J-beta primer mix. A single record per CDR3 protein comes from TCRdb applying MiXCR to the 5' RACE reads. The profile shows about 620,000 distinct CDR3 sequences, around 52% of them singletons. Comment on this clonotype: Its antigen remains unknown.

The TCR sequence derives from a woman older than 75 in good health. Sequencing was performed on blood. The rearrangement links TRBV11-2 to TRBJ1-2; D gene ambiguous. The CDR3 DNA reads TGTGCCAGCAGCCCGGACCAAAAATTTAACTATGGCTACACCTTC. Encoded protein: CASSPDQKFNYGYTF. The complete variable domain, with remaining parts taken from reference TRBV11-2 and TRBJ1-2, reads EAGVAQSPRYKIIEKRQSVAFWCNPISGHATLYWYQQILGQGPKLLIQFQNNGVVDDSQLPKDRFSAERLKGVDSTLKIQPAKLEDSAVYLCASSPDQKFNYGYTFGSGTRLTVV.